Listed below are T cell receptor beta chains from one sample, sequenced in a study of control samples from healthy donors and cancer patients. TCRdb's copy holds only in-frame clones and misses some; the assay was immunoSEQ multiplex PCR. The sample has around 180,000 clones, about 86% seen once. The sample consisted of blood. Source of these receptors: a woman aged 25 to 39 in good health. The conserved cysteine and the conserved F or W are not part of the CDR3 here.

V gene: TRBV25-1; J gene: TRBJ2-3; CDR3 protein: ASSESARGAGTDTQY
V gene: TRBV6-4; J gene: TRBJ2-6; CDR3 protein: ASSDLSGANVLT
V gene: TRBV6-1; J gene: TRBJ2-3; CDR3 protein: ASSEEGALYTQY
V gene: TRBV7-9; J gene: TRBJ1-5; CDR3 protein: ASSLGGGSNQPQH
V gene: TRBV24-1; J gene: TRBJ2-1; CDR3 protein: ATSDFRTNYNEQF
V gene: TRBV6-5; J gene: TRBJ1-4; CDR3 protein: ASRTGGGKLF
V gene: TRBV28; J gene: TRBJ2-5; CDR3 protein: ASSTRASGSRETQY
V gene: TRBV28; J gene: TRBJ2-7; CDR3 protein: ASSAYPWGTYEQY
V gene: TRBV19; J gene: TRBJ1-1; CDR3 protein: ASSPGTGEMNTEAF
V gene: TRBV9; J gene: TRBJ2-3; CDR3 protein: ASSVGTDTQY
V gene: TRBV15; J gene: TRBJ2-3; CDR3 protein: ATSPEASLAHTDTQY
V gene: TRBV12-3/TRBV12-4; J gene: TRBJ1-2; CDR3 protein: ASSFQSIGGYT
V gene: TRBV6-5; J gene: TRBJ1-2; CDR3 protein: ASSYPNQGNYGYT
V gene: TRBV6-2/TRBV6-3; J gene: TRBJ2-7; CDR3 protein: ASSPVAVNYEQY
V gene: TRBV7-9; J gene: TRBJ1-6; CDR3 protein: ASSLRDSPNSPLH
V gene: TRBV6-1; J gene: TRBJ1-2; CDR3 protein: ASSELDSGDGYT
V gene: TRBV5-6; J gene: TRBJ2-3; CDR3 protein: ASSSGPNTQY
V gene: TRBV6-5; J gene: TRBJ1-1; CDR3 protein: ASNQNRGHTEAF
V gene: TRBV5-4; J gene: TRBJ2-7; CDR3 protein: ASSLDPSRERY
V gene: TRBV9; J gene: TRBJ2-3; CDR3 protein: ASTPSGGQHTDTQY
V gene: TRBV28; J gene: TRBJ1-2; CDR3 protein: ASRTGQLRYGYT
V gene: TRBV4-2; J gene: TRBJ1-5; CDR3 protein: ASSQVGGVLQPQH
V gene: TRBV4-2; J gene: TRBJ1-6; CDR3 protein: ASSGGQEGSPLH
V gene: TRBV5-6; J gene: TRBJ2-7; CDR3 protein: ASSRTGTGPEEQY
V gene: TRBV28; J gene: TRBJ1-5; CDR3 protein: ASSFGVSNQPQH
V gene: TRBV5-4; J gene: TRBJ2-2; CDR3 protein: ASSLLEYNTGELF
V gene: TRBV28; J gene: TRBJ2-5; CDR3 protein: ASSFLAGGPEETQY
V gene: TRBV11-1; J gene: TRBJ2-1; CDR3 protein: ASSLEPSGRYNEQF
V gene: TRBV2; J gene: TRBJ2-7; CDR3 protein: ASSEGPGAYEQY
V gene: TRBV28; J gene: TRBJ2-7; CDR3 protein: ASNLRQDYEQY
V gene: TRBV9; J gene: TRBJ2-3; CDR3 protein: ASSARPGTSGLGTDTQY
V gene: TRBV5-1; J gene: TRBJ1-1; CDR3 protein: ASRLQSGLTEAF
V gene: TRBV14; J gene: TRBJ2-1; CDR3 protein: ASSQDRSVLAGPALDEQF
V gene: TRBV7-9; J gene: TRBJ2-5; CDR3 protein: ASSLASQGAQGTQY